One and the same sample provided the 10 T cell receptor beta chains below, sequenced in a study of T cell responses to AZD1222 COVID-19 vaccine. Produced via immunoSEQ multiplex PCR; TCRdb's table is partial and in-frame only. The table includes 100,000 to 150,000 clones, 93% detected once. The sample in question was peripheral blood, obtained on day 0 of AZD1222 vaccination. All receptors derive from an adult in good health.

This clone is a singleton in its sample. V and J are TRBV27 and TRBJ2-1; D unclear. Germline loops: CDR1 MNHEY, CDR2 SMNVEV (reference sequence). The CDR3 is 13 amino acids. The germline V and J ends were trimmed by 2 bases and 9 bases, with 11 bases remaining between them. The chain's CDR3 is CASSLGSLGEQFF. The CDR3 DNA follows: TGTGCCAGCAGTTTAGGTTCCCTCGGTGAGCAGTTCTTC.

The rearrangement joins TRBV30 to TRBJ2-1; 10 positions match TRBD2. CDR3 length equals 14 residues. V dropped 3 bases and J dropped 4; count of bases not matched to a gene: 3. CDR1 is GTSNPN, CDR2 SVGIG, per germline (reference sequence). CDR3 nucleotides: TGTGCCTGGAGGATAGCGGGGGGTTACAATGAGCAGTTCTTC. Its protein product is CAWRIAGGYNEQFF.

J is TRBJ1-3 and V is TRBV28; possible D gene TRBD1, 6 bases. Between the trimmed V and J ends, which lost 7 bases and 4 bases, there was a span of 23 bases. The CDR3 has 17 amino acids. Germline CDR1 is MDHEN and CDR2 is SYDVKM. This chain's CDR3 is CASTRPGPGTTGNTIYF. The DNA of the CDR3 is TGTGCCAGCACCCGCCCCGGGCCCGGGACAACCGGAAACACCATATATTTT.

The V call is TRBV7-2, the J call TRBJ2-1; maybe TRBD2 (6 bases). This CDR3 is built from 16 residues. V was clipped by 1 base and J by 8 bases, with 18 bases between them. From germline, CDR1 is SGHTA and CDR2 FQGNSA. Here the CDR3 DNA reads TGTGCCAGCAGCTTAGGAAGGAGGGGAGTTTTCGATGAGCAGTTCTTC. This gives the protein CASSLGRRGVFDEQFF.

CDR3 amino acids: CASSLGQGSYGYTF. The DNA for the CDR3 is TGTGCCAGCAGCTTGGGACAGGGGAGCTATGGCTACACCTTC. V is TRBV5-5 and J is TRBJ1-2; 8 bases match TRBD1. The CDR3 consists of 14 residues. CDR1 and CDR2 from the germline V gene are SGHKS and YYEKEE (reference sequence). The trim removed 0 bases at V and 4 bases at J, leaving 2 bases unmatched.

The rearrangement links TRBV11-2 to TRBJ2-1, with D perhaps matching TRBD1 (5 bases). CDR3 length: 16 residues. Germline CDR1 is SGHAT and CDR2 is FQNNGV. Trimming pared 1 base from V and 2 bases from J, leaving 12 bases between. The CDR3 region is CASSLGGLLAYNEQFF. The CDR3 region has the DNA TGTGCCAGCAGCTTAGGGGGCTTACTGGCCTACAATGAGCAGTTCTTC.

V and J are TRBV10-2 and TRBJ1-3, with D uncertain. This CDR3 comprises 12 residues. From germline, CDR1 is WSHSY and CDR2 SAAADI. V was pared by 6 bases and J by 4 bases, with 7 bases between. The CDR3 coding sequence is TGCGCCAGCAGCGGGCTGGGAAACACCATATATTTT. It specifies CASSGLGNTIYF.

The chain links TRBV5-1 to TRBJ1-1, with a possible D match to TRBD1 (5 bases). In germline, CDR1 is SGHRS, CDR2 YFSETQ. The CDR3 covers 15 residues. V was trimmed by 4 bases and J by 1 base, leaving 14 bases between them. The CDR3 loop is CASSISGTGNTEAFF. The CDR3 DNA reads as TGCGCCAGCAGCATTTCTGGGACGGGGAACACTGAAGCTTTCTTT.

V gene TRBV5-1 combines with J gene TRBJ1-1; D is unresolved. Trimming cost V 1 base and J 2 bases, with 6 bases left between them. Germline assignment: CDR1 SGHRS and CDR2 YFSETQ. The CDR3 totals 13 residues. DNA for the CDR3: TGCGCCAGCAGCTTGAGTCGCAACACTGAAGCTTTCTTT. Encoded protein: CASSLSRNTEAFF.

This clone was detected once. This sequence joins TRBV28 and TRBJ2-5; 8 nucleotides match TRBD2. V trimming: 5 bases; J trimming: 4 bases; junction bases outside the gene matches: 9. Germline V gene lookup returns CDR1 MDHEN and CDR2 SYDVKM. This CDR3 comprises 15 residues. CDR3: CASSQVAGFPETQYF. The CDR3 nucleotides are TGTGCCAGCAGTCAGGTAGCGGGATTCCCAGAGACCCAGTACTTC.